The rows below give T cell receptor beta chains drawn from one sample of a study of cytomegalovirus exposure and HLA in healthy donors. TCRdb's table, derived via immunoSEQ multiplex PCR, lists solely in-frame clones and lacks some. The sample holds some 120,000 clones, about two thirds seen once. Sequenced: PBMCs. The source of these receptors is a man aged 25-45 years in good health and CMV-seropositive. CDR3s leave out the opening cysteine and the closing phenylalanine or tryptophan.

j_gene | v_gene | CDR3aa
TRBJ1-5 | TRBV6-1 | ASSDTWYQH
TRBJ1-1 | TRBV5-1 | ASSLERVVEAF
TRBJ2-5 | TRBV7-6 | ASSLVRRETQETQY
TRBJ2-4 | TRBV28 | ASSKDREAQNIQY
TRBJ1-2 | TRBV6-5 | ASTFAQGNYGYT
TRBJ1-6 | TRBV7-3 | ASSSDDTGNSPLH
TRBJ2-2 | TRBV29-1 | SVGAGRLAAGELF
TRBJ1-1 | TRBV28 | ASTPGQLNTEAF
TRBJ2-1 | TRBV2 | ASRDRNNEQF
TRBJ1-2 | TRBV6-5 | ASSLTGNYGYT
TRBJ1-6 | TRBV15 | ATSRDPGGRYSPLH
TRBJ1-5 | TRBV5-8 | ASSVMGQGAQQPQH
TRBJ1-2 | TRBV5-6 | ASSSDRRYGYT
TRBJ2-3 | TRBV18 | ASSPPVSGSTDTQY
TRBJ1-1 | TRBV7-3 | ASSPQGRTEAF
TRBJ1-4 | TRBV2 | ASTWTEYEKLF
TRBJ1-2 | TRBV28 | ASSSRQYQFNYGYT
TRBJ1-2 | TRBV5-6 | ASSAPGYGYT
TRBJ2-1 | TRBV11-1 | ASSLNKRGGKEF
TRBJ1-1 | TRBV10-1 | ASSPSLAEDAEAF
TRBJ1-4 | TRBV7-9 | ASSSSDRWEKLF
TRBJ1-2 | TRBV2 | ASTLSGGGGYT
- | TRBV19 | ASSDATGGVGYEQY
TRBJ1-2 | TRBV11-3 | ASSENPGQGPGYT
TRBJ2-3 | TRBV27 | ASSLWGRETDTQY
TRBJ1-2 | TRBV28 | ASSLGTGANYGYT
TRBJ2-2 | TRBV5-1 | ASSLDVTGGEAGELF
TRBJ2-3 | TRBV18 | ASSPLGLAGGPRTDTQY
TRBJ2-7 | TRBV11-2 | ASSYNYEQY
TRBJ1-5 | TRBV19 | ASSHRDRGPRRGNQPQH
TRBJ2-5 | TRBV7-3 | ASSLGTSGSQAQY
TRBJ1-3 | TRBV5-1 | ASSLTTGAASGNTIY
TRBJ1-4 | TRBV20-1 | SARHNEKLF
TRBJ1-4 | TRBV10-3 | AISESNRVREKLF
TRBJ2-5 | TRBV6-5 | ASSYGQGARETQY
TRBJ2-1 | TRBV6-4 | ASSKGTSGYNEQF
TRBJ1-5 | TRBV11-2 | ASSLVIRGFQPQH
TRBJ1-5 | TRBV10-3 | AISPEGSQPQH
TRBJ2-1 | TRBV21-1 | ASSKDSLEPLADNEQF
TRBJ1-3 | TRBV29-1 | SVVLMGSGNTIY
TRBJ2-3 | TRBV2 | ASRGLAGRTDTQY
TRBJ1-2 | TRBV10-3 | AISREAEGYT
TRBJ2-7 | TRBV11-1 | ASSPDNYEQH